This T cell receptor beta chain was recorded in a study of PD-1 blockade in classical Hodgkin lymphoma. Study details: Administration of nivolumab to patients was at 3 mg/kg intravenously every 2 weeks.

Every one of the patients relapsed after autologous stem cell transplantation (brentuximab vedotin exposure was variable). As concerns this clone: Its antigen remains unidentified.

CDR1 is PRHDT and CDR2 is FYEKMQ in the germline V gene (reference sequence). The CDR3 length is 15 residues. The V end lost 0 bases, the J end lost 3 bases, and 11 bases lay between the germline ends. Repertoires were generated with immunoSEQ multiplex PCR, while TCRdb's copy carries only in-frame clones and drops some. Of some 64,000 clones in the sample, approximately 90% were seen once. Study-level results: By cycle point C4D1, TCR diversity had risen significantly in CD4+ cells (but not CD8+ cells). Baseline TCR diversity was reportedly lower in newly diagnosed patients than in healthy donors. It was reported as lower still in relapsed/refractory patients. The authors have not defined what causes the repertoire differences, possibly disease activity or prior therapy.

The receptor comes from a human donor with classical Hodgkin lymphoma. V is TRBV13 and J is TRBJ2-5; weak D call: TRBD1 (6 bases). The specimen was peripheral blood mononuclear cells (PBMCs), collected at baseline. CDR3 sequence reads: CASSLGDRPKETQYF. CDR3 DNA sequence: TGTGCCAGCAGCTTAGGGGACAGACCGAAAGAGACCCAGTACTTC.